This entry concerns a single T cell receptor beta chain. Its antigen is as yet unknown. The sample belongs to a study of cytomegalovirus exposure and HLA in healthy donors. Study findings and constraints: As a later analysis showed, several of the most significant clusters appeared to be linked to common viral pathogens. Most TCR sequences were uncommon, yet certain public TCRs appeared in many donors.

It was with 60 Vbeta and 13 Jbeta primers that the PCR ran. Repertoires were generated with immunoSEQ multiplex PCR, while TCRdb's copy carries only in-frame clones and drops some. The table includes 190,000 or so clones, 83% detected once. The receptor comes from a man in his fifties or sixties in good health and CMV-seronegative. The sample taken for sequencing was PBMCs.

CDR3 amino acids: CASSLEANRYNEQFF. The CDR3 DNA sequence: TGCGCCAGCAGCTTGGAAGCAAACCGCTACAATGAGCAGTTCTTC. The gene calls are TRBV5-1 and TRBJ2-1; D remains ambiguous. V was shortened by 0 bases and J by 3 bases, with 10 bases between the two germline ends. The CDR3 is made up of 15 amino acids. Germline CDR1 SGHRS, CDR2 YFSETQ. Variable domain in full (rest from reference TRBV5-1 and TRBJ2-1): KAGVTQTPRYLIKTRGQQVTLSCSPISGHRSVSWYQQTPGQGLQFLFEYFSETQRNKGNFPGRFSGRQFSNSRSEMNVSTLELGDSALYLCASSLEANRYNEQFFGPGTRLTVL.